Below, 23 T cell receptor beta chains from the same sample are listed, as sequenced in a study of T cell responses to AZD1222 COVID-19 vaccine. Here immunoSEQ multiplex PCR was the method, and the copy in TCRdb shows in-frame clones only, minus some. Of some 70,000 clones in the sample, 84% are singletons; the top ten hold 8% to 10%. The sequences come from peripheral blood, collected on day 0 of AZD1222 vaccination. All receptors derive from an adult in good health.

This clone has a single count. J is TRBJ1-1 and V is TRBV2; D is unclear. Trimming stripped 9 bases from V and 5 bases from J, with 16 bases between. CDR1 is SNHLY and CDR2 is FYNNEI in the germline V gene. The CDR3 is 13 residues long. CDR3: CASRPGFGTEAFF. In nucleotides, the CDR3 is TGTGCCAGTCGTCCCGGATTTGGTACTGAAGCTTTCTTT.

The J gene is TRBJ1-5, the V gene TRBV30, with D tentatively TRBD1 (5 bases). This CDR3 spans 15 amino acids. The germline V gene encodes CDR1 GTSNPN and CDR2 SVGIG (reference sequence). With 3 bases removed from V and 4 bases from J, the gap between germline ends came to 16 bases. For the CDR3, the DNA is TGTGCCTGGAGAGGCGGAACAGGCACAAATCAGCCCCAGCATTTT. Translating it yields CAWRGGTGTNQPQHF.

The J gene is TRBJ1-3, the V gene TRBV28; tentative D call: TRBD1 (6 bases). Trimming stripped 4 bases from V and 0 bases from J, with 16 bases between. This CDR3 has 17 residues. Germline V lookup: CDR1 MDHEN, CDR2 SYDVKM. CDR3 loop: CASSSDSLLRSGNTIYF. CDR3 DNA sequence: TGTGCCAGCAGTTCGGACAGCCTTTTACGCTCTGGAAACACCATATATTTT.

This clone counts as medium-sized. The V gene is TRBV5-1, the J gene TRBJ2-1, with TRBD1 matching over 8 bases. From germline, CDR1 is SGHRS and CDR2 YFSETQ. The trim removed 7 bases at V and 5 bases at J, leaving 8 bases unmatched. This CDR3 has 14 amino acids. The CDR3 loop reads CASGEQGADNEQFF. The CDR3 DNA reads TGCGCCAGCGGGGAGCAGGGGGCCGACAATGAGCAGTTCTTC. The variable domain in full, completed from reference TRBV5-1 and TRBJ2-1, reads KAGVTQTPRYLIKTRGQQVTLSCSPISGHRSVSWYQQTPGQGLQFLFEYFSETQRNKGNFPGRFSGRQFSNSRSEMNVSTLELGDSALYLCASGEQGADNEQFFGPGTRLTVL.

This chain links TRBV28 with TRBJ2-1; D not certain. The V end lost 3 bases, the J end lost 2 bases, and 2 bases lay between the germline ends. The germline gives CDR1 MDHEN, CDR2 SYDVKM. CDR3 length: 12 residues. CDR3 nucleotide sequence: TGTGCCAGCAGTTTGCCCTACAATGAGCAGTTCTTC. It codes for CASSLPYNEQFF.

In DNA, the CDR3 is TGTGCCAGCAGTCGAGCCGGGCCCTATGGCTACACCTTC. Encoded protein: CASSRAGPYGYTF. V is TRBV5-4 and J is TRBJ1-2; D unclear. Germline CDR1 and CDR2: SGHNT and YYREEE (reference sequence). V was trimmed by 5 bases and J by 4 bases, leaving 12 bases between them. CDR3 length: 13 amino acids.

This chain connects TRBV12-3 or TRBV12-4 to TRBJ1-1; D is undetermined. The CDR3 has 13 amino acids. V lost 3 bases, J lost 4 bases, and 9 bases lay in between. The CDR3 bases are TGTGCCAGCAGTTTCGGTCGGGGCACTGAAGCTTTCTTT. It encodes CASSFGRGTEAFF.

The chain links TRBV19 to TRBJ2-1; tentative D call: TRBD1 (5 bases). V was clipped by 4 bases and J by 8 bases, with 15 bases between them. Germline-derived CDR1 and CDR2 are LNHDA and SQIVND (reference sequence). This CDR3 is built from 14 residues. DNA for the CDR3: TGTGCCAGTAGTAGGGCAGGGTGGGGTTATGAGCAGTTCTTC. As protein: CASSRAGWGYEQFF.

V is TRBV18 and J is TRBJ1-1; D not certain. The CDR3 sequence is 15 residues long. V gave up 5 bases and J gave up 1 base, with 14 bases separating them. Germline lookup yields CDR1 KGHSH and CDR2 LQKENI. In DNA form, the CDR3 reads TGTGCCAGCTCATTCCGGACGGAGGAGAACACTGAAGCTTTCTTT. This encodes CASSFRTEENTEAFF.

This chain uses TRBV6-6 with TRBJ1-1, with D unclear. The length of the CDR3 is 15 residues. Germline V gene sequence: CDR1 MNHNY, CDR2 SVGAGI (reference sequence). V was clipped by 1 base and J by 1 base, with 10 bases between them. The CDR3 DNA follows: TGTGCCAGCAGTTACTTTATCGGAAAGAACACTGAAGCTTTCTTT. Protein product: CASSYFIGKNTEAFF.

The chain carries TRBV25-1 and TRBJ1-1, with no clear D. Looked up from germline, CDR1 is MGHDK and CDR2 is SYGVNS. The CDR3 spans 15 residues. Trimming took 0 bases from V and 0 from J, leaving 8 bases between them. CDR3 loop: CASSEYFGLNTEAFF. CDR3 sequence (DNA): TGTGCCAGCAGTGAATATTTCGGTTTGAACACTGAAGCTTTCTTT.

This clone appeared a few times. This chain links TRBV19 with TRBJ2-1; 8 nucleotides match TRBD2. Trimming at V came to 1 base and at J to 5 bases, leaving 4 bases not matched to a gene. Looked up from germline, CDR1 is LNHDA and CDR2 is SQIVND (reference sequence). The CDR3 has 15 residues. The CDR3 loop is CASSIVAGIDNEQFF. DNA for the CDR3: TGTGCCAGTAGTATAGTAGCGGGGATCGACAATGAGCAGTTCTTC.

The rearrangement links TRBV19 to TRBJ1-2; D call uncertain. CDR3 length equals 14 residues. The V gene lost 1 base and the J gene lost 7 bases, with 13 bases spanning the gap. Germline-derived CDR1 and CDR2 are LNHDA and SQIVND (reference sequence). The CDR3 DNA sequence: TGTGCCAGTAGTATAGTCTCAGGTATTGGTGGCTACACCTTC. As protein: CASSIVSGIGGYTF.

This sequence joins TRBV2 and TRBJ1-5; D is ambiguous. Per germline, CDR1 SNHLY and CDR2 FYNNEI. V was clipped by 4 bases and J by 0 bases, with 7 bases between them. The CDR3 covers 14 residues. CDR3 in DNA: TGTGCCAGCAGTGGACAACTTAGCAATCAGCCCCAGCATTTT. Its protein is CASSGQLSNQPQHF.

The chain combines TRBV7-9 with TRBJ1-1; TRBD1 matches 8 bases. In germline, CDR1 is SEHNR, CDR2 FQNEAQ (reference sequence). The CDR3 is made up of 15 amino acids. V gave up 5 bases and J gave up 3 bases; unmatched junction bases: 8. The CDR3, as DNA: TGTGCCAGCAGCCATGCAGGGGGCCCTTACACTGAAGCTTTCTTT. This sequence encodes CASSHAGGPYTEAFF.

The CDR3 DNA is TGTGCCAGCAGGGGGACTAGCGGGGGGAGCTCCTACAATGAGCAGTTCTTC. It specifies CASRGTSGGSSYNEQFF. The chain joins TRBV2 to TRBJ2-1; 15 bases match TRBD2. CDR3 length: 17 residues. Per germline, CDR1 SNHLY and CDR2 FYNNEI. J gave up 0 bases and V 6 bases, and 3 bases lay outside the gene matches. Together with reference TRBV2 and TRBJ2-1, the CDR3 gives the full variable domain: EPEVTQTPSHQVTQMGQEVILRCVPISNHLYFYWYRQILGQKVEFLVSFYNNEISEKSEIFDDQFSVERPDGSNFTLKIRSTKLEDSAMYFCASRGTSGGSSYNEQFFGPGTRLTVL.

The chain couples TRBV6-5 to TRBJ2-7; D may be TRBD1 (6 bases). There are 13 residues in the CDR3. Germline loops: CDR1 MNHEY, CDR2 SVGAGI. V was clipped by 6 bases and J by 5 bases, with 14 bases between them. CDR3 nucleotides: TGTGCCAGCAGGGGACAAATAATGAACGAGCAGTACTTC. Amino acids: CASRGQIMNEQYF.

This clone was observed a few times. The CDR3 reads CASSLALGLANTGELFF. The DNA for the CDR3 is TGCGCCAGCAGCTTGGCCCTGGGACTAGCGAACACCGGGGAGCTGTTTTTT. V gene TRBV5-1 combines with J gene TRBJ2-2, with 8 bases matching TRBD2. With V trimmed by 0 bases and J by 0 bases, 4 bases remained unmatched. The CDR3 is 17 residues long. From germline, CDR1 is SGHRS and CDR2 YFSETQ.

The chain joins TRBV7-6 to TRBJ1-3; the D gene is possibly TRBD1 (5 bases). The V end lost 1 base, the J end lost 2 bases, and 12 bases lay between the germline ends. Germline-derived CDR1 and CDR2 are SGHVS and FNYEAQ. The CDR3 is 16 residues long. This CDR3 is CASSLEGRAAGNTIYF. The CDR3 nucleotides are TGTGCCAGCAGCTTAGAGGGGCGGGCAGCTGGAAACACCATATATTTT.

This clone has a handful of counts. V and J are TRBV7-9 and TRBJ2-7; D may be TRBD1 (5 bases). Trimming cost V 6 bases and J 10 bases, with 19 bases left between them. The CDR3 length is 13 residues. Germline-derived CDR1 and CDR2 are SEHNR and FQNEAQ (reference sequence). CDR3 sequence (DNA): TGTGCCAGCAGTTCCGTTGGCCGCACAGGACAGTACTTC. Its protein product is CASSSVGRTGQYF.

The chain has TRBV2 and TRBJ2-7; 11 bases are a match to TRBD1. CDR1 and CDR2 (germline): SNHLY, FYNNEI. There are 14 residues in the CDR3. V was pared by 6 bases and J by 2 bases, with 3 bases of the junction left unmatched. The CDR3 DNA reads as TGTGCCAGCAGACCGGGACAGGGGGCCTACGAGCAGTACTTC. Protein sequence: CASRPGQGAYEQYF.

The rearrangement uses TRBV28 and TRBJ2-5, with TRBD2 matching 11 bases. V lost 6 bases, J lost 2 bases, and 17 bases stayed unmatched. The CDR3 runs to 19 residues. CDR1 and CDR2 (germline): MDHEN, SYDVKM. CDR3 protein: CASRSQVAGGVAMQETQYF. The DNA for the CDR3 is TGTGCCAGCAGGTCCCAGGTAGCGGGGGGGGTCGCTATGCAAGAGACCCAGTACTTC.

This clone was picked up a small number of times. The J gene is TRBJ2-5, the V gene TRBV18; D assignment may be TRBD1 or TRBD2 (6 bases each). The germline V gene encodes CDR1 KGHSH and CDR2 LQKENI. V was cut by 2 bases and J by 0 bases, with 10 bases left in between. The CDR3 extends over 15 amino acids. CDR3 loop: CASSPRGAYQETQYF. The CDR3 DNA follows: TGTGCCAGCTCACCAAGGGGGGCGTACCAAGAGACCCAGTACTTC.